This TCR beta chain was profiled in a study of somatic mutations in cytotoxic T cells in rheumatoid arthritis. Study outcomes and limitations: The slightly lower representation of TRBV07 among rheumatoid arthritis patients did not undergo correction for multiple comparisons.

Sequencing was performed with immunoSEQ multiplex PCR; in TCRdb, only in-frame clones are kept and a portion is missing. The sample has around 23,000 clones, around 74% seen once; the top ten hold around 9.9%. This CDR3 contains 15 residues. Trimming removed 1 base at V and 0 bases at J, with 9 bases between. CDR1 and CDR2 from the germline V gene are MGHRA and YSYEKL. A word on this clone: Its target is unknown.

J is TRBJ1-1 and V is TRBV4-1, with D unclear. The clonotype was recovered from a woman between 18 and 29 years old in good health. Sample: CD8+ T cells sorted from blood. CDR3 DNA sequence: TGCGCCAGCAGCCAAGGTCCGGGGATGAACACTGAAGCTTTCTTT. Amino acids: CASSQGPGMNTEAFF.